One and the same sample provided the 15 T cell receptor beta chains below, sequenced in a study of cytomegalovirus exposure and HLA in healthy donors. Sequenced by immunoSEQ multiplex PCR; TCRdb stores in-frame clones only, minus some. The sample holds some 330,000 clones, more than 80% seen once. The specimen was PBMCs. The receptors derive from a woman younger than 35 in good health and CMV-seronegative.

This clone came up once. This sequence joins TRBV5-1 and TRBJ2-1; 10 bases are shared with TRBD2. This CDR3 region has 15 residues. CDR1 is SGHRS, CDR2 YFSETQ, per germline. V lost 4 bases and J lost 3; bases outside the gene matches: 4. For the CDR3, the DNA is TGCGCCAGCAGCACAGCGGGAGGGAACTACAATGAGCAGTTCTTC. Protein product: CASSTAGGNYNEQFF.

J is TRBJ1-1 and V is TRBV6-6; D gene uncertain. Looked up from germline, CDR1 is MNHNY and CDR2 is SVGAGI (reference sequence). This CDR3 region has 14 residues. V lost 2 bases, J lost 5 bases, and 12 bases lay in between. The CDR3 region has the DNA TGTGCCAGCAGTTACAACGGGGTGAGGACTGAAGCTTTCTTT. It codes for CASSYNGVRTEAFF.

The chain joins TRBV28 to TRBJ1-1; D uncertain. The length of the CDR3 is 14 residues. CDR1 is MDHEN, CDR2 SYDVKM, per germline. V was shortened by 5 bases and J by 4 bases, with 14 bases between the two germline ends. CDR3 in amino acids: CASSRGGLVTEAFF. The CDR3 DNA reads TGTGCCAGCAGTCGAGGTGGGTTGGTCACTGAAGCTTTCTTT.

Here the CDR3 reads CASRPAGVHEQFF. The CDR3 DNA follows: TGTGCCAGCAGACCAGCGGGAGTGCATGAGCAGTTCTTC. The chain combines TRBV27 with TRBJ2-1; TRBD2 matches 8 bases. Germline loops: CDR1 MNHEY, CDR2 SMNVEV (reference sequence). Trimming at V came to 6 bases and at J to 8 bases, leaving 6 bases not matched to a gene. The CDR3 loop spans 13 amino acids.

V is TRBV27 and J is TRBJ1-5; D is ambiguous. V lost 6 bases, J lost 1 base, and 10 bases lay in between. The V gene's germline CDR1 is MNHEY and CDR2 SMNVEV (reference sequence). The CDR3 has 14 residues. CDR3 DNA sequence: TGTGCCAGCAGAAGACATCAGAGCAATCAGCCCCAGCATTTT. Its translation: CASRRHQSNQPQHF.

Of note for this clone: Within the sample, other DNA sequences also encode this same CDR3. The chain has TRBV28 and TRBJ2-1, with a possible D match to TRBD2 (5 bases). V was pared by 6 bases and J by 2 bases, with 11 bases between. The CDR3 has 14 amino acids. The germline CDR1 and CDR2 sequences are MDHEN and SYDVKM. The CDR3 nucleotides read TGTGCCAGCAGCCTAGCCGGGACCTACAATGAGCAGTTCTTC. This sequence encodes CASSLAGTYNEQFF.

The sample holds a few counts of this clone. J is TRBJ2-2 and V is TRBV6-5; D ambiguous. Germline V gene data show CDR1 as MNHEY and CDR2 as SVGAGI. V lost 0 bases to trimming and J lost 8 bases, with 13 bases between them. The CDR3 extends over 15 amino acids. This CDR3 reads CASSYSMATAGELFF. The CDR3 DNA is TGTGCCAGCAGTTACTCGATGGCGACTGCTGGGGAGCTGTTTTTT.

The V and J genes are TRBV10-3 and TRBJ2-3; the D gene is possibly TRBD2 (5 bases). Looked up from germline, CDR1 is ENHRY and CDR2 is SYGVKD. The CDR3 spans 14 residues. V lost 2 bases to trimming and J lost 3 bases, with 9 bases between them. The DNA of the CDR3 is TGTGCCATCAGTGAGGGGAGAGGGACAGATACGCAGTATTTT. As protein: CAISEGRGTDTQYF.

As DNA, the CDR3 is TGTGCCAGCAGCCCCCAGGGGGCTAGGGAGACCCAGTACTTC. It encodes CASSPQGARETQYF. The chain combines TRBV7-6 with TRBJ2-5; TRBD1 agrees at 8 bases. The trim removed 5 bases at V and 5 bases at J, leaving 7 bases unmatched. Germline lookup yields CDR1 SGHVS and CDR2 FNYEAQ. CDR3 length equals 14 residues.

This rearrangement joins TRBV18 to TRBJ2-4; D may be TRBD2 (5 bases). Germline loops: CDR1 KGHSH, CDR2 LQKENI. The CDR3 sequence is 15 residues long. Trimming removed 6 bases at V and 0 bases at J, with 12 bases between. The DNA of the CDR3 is TGTGCCAGCTCTCCCGGGATTATAGCCAAAAACATTCAGTACTTC. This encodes CASSPGIIAKNIQYF.

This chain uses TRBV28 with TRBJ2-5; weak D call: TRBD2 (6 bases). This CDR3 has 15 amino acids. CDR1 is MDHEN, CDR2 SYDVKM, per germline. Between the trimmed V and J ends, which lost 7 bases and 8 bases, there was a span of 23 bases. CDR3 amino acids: CASTIQTRRGGTQYF. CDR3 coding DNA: TGTGCCAGCACTATCCAGACTCGGCGGGGTGGAACCCAGTACTTC.

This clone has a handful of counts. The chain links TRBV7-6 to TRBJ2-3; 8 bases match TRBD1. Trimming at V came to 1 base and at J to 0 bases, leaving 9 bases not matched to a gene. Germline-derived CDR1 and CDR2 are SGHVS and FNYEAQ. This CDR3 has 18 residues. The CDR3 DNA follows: TGTGCCAGCAGCTTAGTTACTTCAGGGGGCCTTAGCACAGATACGCAGTATTTT. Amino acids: CASSLVTSGGLSTDTQYF.

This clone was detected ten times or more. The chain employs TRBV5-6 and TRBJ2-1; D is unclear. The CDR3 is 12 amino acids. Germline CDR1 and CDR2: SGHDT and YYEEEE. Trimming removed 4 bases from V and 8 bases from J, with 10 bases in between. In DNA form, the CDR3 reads TGTGCCAGCAGCCCCCAAGACTATGAGCAGTTCTTC. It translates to CASSPQDYEQFF.

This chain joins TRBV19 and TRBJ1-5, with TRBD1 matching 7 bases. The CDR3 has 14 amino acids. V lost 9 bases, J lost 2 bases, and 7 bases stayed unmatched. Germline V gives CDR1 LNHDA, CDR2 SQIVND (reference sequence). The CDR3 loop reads CASSNRGRNQPQHF. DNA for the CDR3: TGTGCCAGCTCCAACAGGGGCCGCAATCAGCCCCAGCATTTT.

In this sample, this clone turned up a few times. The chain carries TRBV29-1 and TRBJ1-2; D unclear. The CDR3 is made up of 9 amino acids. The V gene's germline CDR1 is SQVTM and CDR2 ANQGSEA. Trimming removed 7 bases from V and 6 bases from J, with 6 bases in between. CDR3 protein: CSEGDGYTF. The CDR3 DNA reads TGCAGCGAAGGAGATGGCTACACCTTC. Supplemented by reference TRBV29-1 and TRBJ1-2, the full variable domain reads SAVISQKPSRDICQRGTSLTIQCQVDSQVTMMFWYRQQPGQSLTLIATANQGSEATYESGFVIDKFPISRPNLTFSTLTVSNMSPEDSSIYLCSEGDGYTFGSGTRLTVV.